This T cell receptor (beta chain) is from a study of early T cells in non-severe SARS-CoV-2 infection. Across the study: Sequencing of bulk RNA from unsorted whole blood was done, without chain pairing.

Germline V gene data show CDR1 as SQVTM and CDR2 as ANQGSEA. This CDR3 is 12 amino acids long. Deletions cut 4 bases from V and 8 bases from J, with 12 bases between. Study observations and caveats: Sequences matched to VDJdb favored anti-spike CD8 responses, while private and CD4 specificities were missed.

With respect to this clonotype: Its antigen is undetermined.

TCRdb analysed the 5' RACE reads with MiXCR anew, one entry per CDR3 protein. The table shows about 83,000 distinct CDR3 sequences, with about 12% occurring only once. The receptor comes from an adult who was a healthcare worker with PCR-confirmed SARS-CoV-2 infection or an uninfected control (not recorded which). This chain links TRBV29-1 with TRBJ2-1, with D perhaps matching TRBD1 (6 bases). Sequencing used whole blood. The CDR3 sequence is CSVGDTYDEQFF. CDR3 nucleotide sequence: TGCAGCGTTGGGGACACGTACGATGAGCAGTTCTTC.